This T cell receptor beta chain is from a study of blood T cell repertoires in COVID-19. Trimming took off 5 bases at V and 1 base at J, with 12 bases between the two ends. Germline values: CDR1 SGHRS, CDR2 YFSETQ. The CDR3 has 14 amino acids. Original analysis: Using reference gene primer amplification, nucleated cell counts were estimated. Assay: immunoSEQ multiplex PCR; the TCRdb copy retains only in-frame clones and omits some. That table is the source of V, J and clone size, and D and trimming were worked out from the DNA. The sample has 70,000 to 95,000 clones; around 92% are singletons. V is TRBV5-1 and J is TRBJ1-1; a possible D gene is TRBD1 (5 bases). Sequencing was performed on peripheral blood. This clonotype was sampled from a man aged 45 to 65 with COVID-19, enrolled during active disease. CDR3 sequence reads: CASSPGQPNTEAFF. The DNA for the CDR3 is TGCGCCAGCAGTCCAGGACAACCGAACACTGAAGCTTTCTTT.